This TCR beta chain was captured by sequencing in a study of blood T cell repertoires in COVID-19. As for the study in general: The cDNA or gDNA used as material had been derived from T cells, B-cell-depleted T cells, or PBMCs.

Under the authors' procedure: Estimated nucleated cell counts came from reference gene primer amplification. Measured with immunoSEQ multiplex PCR; TCRdb has only the in-frame clones, and not every one. V, J and clone size reflect that table, while D and trimming were determined from the DNA. Altogether fewer than 110,000 clones are present, about nine tenths being singletons, with the ten largest covering 6.8%. This CDR3 is built from 17 residues. Trimming removed 4 bases at V and 2 bases at J, with 19 bases between. Germline assignment: CDR1 SGHNT and CDR2 YYREEE (reference sequence). Source material: peripheral blood. This chain connects TRBV5-4 to TRBJ2-1; tentatively, D is TRBD1 (6 bases). The sequence was obtained from a man aged 50 or older with active or convalescent COVID-19. DNA for the CDR3: TGTGCCAGCAGCCAGGACAGTTTCCCCGGGCCCTACAATGAGCAGTTCTTC. It codes for CASSQDSFPGPYNEQFF. Looking up the rest from reference TRBV5-4 and TRBJ2-1 gives the full variable domain: ETGVTQSPTHLIKTRGQQVTLRCSSQSGHNTVSWYQQALGQGPQFIFQYYREEENGRGNFPPRFSGLQFPNYSSELNVNALELDDSALYLCASSQDSFPGPYNEQFFGPGTRLTVL.